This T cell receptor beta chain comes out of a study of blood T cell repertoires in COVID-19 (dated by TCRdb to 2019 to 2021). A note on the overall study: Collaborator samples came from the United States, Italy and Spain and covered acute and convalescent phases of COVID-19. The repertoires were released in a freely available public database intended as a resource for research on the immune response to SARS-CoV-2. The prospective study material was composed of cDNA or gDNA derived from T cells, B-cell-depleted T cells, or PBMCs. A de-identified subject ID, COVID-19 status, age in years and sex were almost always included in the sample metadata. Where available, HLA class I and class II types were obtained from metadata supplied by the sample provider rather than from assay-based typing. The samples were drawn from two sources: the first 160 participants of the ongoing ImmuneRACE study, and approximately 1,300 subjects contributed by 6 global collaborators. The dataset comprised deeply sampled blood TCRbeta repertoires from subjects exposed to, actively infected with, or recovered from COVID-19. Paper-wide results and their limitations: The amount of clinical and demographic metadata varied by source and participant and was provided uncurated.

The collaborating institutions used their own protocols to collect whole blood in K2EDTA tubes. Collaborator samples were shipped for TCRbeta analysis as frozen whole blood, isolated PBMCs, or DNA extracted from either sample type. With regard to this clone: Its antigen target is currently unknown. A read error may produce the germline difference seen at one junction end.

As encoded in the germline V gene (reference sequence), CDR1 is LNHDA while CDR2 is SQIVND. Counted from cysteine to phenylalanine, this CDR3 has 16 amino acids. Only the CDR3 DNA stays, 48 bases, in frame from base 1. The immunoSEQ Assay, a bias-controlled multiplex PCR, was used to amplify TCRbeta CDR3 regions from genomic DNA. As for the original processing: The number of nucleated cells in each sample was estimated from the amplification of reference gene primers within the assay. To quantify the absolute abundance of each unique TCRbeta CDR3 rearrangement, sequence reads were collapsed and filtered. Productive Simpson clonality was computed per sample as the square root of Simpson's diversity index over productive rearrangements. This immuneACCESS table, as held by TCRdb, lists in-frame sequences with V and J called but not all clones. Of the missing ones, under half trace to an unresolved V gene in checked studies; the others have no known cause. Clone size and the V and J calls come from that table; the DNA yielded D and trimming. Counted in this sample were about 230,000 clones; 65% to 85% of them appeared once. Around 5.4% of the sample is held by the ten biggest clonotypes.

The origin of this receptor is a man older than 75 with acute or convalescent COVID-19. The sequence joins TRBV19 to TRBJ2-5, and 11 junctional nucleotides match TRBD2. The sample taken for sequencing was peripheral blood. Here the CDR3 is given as CASSTLAGGPQGTQYF. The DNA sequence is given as TGTGCCAGTAGTACCTTAGCGGGGGGGCCTCAAGGGACCCAGTACTTC.